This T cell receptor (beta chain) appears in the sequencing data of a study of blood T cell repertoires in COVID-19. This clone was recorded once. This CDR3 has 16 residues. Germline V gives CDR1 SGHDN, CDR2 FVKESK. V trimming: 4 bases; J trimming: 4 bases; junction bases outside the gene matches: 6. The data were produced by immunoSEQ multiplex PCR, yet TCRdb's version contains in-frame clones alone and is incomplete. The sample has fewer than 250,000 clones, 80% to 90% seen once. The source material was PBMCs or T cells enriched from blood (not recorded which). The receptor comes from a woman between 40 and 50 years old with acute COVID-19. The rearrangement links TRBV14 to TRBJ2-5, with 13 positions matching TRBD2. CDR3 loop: CASSPRTSGSGETQYF. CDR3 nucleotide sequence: TGTGCCAGCAGCCCCCGGACTAGCGGGAGTGGAGAGACCCAGTACTTC.